The rows below give T cell receptor beta chains drawn from one sample of a study of blood T cell repertoires in COVID-19. The method was immunoSEQ multiplex PCR; TCRdb's version includes in-frame clones alone and lacks a portion of them. In the table there are 150,000 to 200,000 clones, less than 85% of which are singletons. The sample was peripheral blood. These receptors came from a human donor with acute or convalescent COVID-19. The donor label of this sample is uncertain. CDR3s include the opening cysteine and the closing phenylalanine or tryptophan. The D gene is left open where the match is weak. A clone size is listed for some rows: how often the clone was seen (once, few, many), or a class if it is expanded.

d_call j_call v_call clone_size cdr3_aa cdr3_nt
- TRBJ2-1 TRBV30 - CAWSARRPGGRNEQFF TGTGCCTGGAGTGCCAGAAGGCCAGGGGGGAGGAATGAGCAGTTCTTC
- TRBJ1-1 TRBV9 - CASSHLLGGARTEAFF TGTGCCAGCAGCCATCTTCTTGGGGGCGCGAGGACTGAAGCTTTCTTT
- TRBJ2-5 TRBV19 - CASSGLGGTQETQYF TGTGCCAGTAGTGGACTAGGGGGGACACAAGAGACCCAGTACTTC
TRBD1 TRBJ2-7 TRBV5-1 - CASSLGIGSTGGGEQYF TGCGCCAGCAGCTTGGGGATCGGGTCCACAGGGGGTGGCGAGCAGTACTTC
- TRBJ1-1 TRBV6-5 - CASSYSRALNTEAFF TGTGCCAGCAGTTACTCTAGAGCGTTGAACACTGAAGCTTTCTTT
- TRBJ1-4 TRBV21-1 - CARFNRGVVSESINEKLFF TGTGCCAGATTCAATCGGGGTGTTGTTTCCGAATCAATTAATGAAAAACTGTTTTTT
TRBD1 TRBJ1-5 TRBV15 - CATSGKPGTGDALNQPQHF TGTGCCACCAGCGGAAAACCTGGGACAGGGGATGCCCTAAATCAGCCCCAGCATTTT
- TRBJ2-2 TRBV3-1/TRBV3-2 - CASTQGGTGELFF TGTGCCAGCACTCAGGGGGGCACCGGGGAGCTGTTTTTT
- TRBJ1-1 TRBV20-1 - CSAVFGRAFF TGCAGTGCTGTGTTTGGTCGGGCTTTCTTT
- TRBJ1-2 TRBV7-9 - CASSPSGPGRNYGYTF TGTGCCAGCAGCCCCAGTGGTCCAGGGCGAAACTATGGCTACACCTTC
- TRBJ1-6 TRBV10-3 - CAISPRELGGGWNSPLHF TGTGCCATCAGTCCGCGCGAGCTTGGCGGGGGCTGGAATTCACCCCTCCACTTT
TRBD1 TRBJ1-2 TRBV7-8 - CASSTRLGQGKSGYTF TGTGCCAGCAGCACCCGTCTCGGACAGGGGAAAAGCGGCTACACCTTC
- TRBJ1-6 TRBV7-3 - CASSMGGNSPLHF TGTGCCAGCAGTATGGGGGGTAATTCACCCCTCCACTTT
- TRBJ1-6 TRBV5-1 few CASSPDGINSPLHF TGCGCCAGCAGCCCCGACGGGATTAATTCACCCCTCCACTTT
TRBD2 TRBJ2-7 TRBV2 - CASSGGWGGTHEQYF TGTGCCAGCAGTGGGGGCTGGGGGGGTACCCACGAGCAGTACTTC
- TRBJ1-1 TRBV19 - CASSMSRQDTEAFF TGTGCCAGTAGTATGAGTCGACAGGACACTGAAGCTTTCTTT
TRBD1 TRBJ1-3 TRBV6-5 once CASSVDRDSGNTIYF TGTGCCAGCAGCGTCGACAGGGACTCTGGAAACACCATATATTTT